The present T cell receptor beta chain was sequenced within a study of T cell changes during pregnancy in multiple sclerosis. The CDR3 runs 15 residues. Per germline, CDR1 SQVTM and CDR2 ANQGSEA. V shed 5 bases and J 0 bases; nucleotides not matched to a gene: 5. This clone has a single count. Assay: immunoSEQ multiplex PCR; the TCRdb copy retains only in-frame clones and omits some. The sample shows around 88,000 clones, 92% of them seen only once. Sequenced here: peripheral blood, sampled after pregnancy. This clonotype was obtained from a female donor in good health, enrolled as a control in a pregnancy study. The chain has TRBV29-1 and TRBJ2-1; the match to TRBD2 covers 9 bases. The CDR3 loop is CSVPWREGSYNEQFF. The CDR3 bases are TGCAGCGTTCCTTGGCGGGAGGGCTCCTACAATGAGCAGTTCTTC.